The 7 T cell receptor beta chains presented below share a single source sample, sequenced in a study of blood T cell repertoires in COVID-19. The protocol was immunoSEQ multiplex PCR, while the TCRdb copy is restricted to in-frame clones and leaves out a portion. The table lists approximately 170,000 clones, around four fifths of them singletons. The sample comprised peripheral blood. These receptors were collected from a man aged 65-85 years who had recovered from COVID-19.

The chain has TRBV6-1 and TRBJ2-1; unclear D gene. Germline V CDR1 and CDR2: MNHNS, SASEGT. V was clipped by 3 bases and J by 4 bases, with 16 bases between them. The CDR3 is 16 amino acids. This CDR3 is CASSDGLGSLYNEQFF. CDR3 bases: TGTGCCAGCAGTGATGGGTTGGGCAGCCTATACAATGAGCAGTTCTTC.

This clone appeared a few times. The V and J genes are TRBV7-9 and TRBJ2-3; no clear D. CDR1 is SEHNR and CDR2 is FQNEAQ in the germline V gene (reference sequence). Trimming cost V 1 base and J 0 bases, with 8 bases left between them. This CDR3 spans 15 amino acids. The CDR3 nucleotides read TGTGCCAGCAGCTTAGGCGGAGCTAGCACAGATACGCAGTATTTT. Translating it yields CASSLGGASTDTQYF.

This chain connects TRBV5-4 to TRBJ2-6, with D possibly matching TRBD1 (6 bases). Per germline, CDR1 SGHNT and CDR2 YYREEE (reference sequence). The CDR3 covers 16 residues. V shed 2 bases and J shed 0 bases, with 9 bases lying between them. CDR3 sequence: CASSFGQFSGANVLTF. The CDR3 DNA sequence: TGTGCCAGCAGCTTCGGACAGTTCTCTGGGGCCAACGTCCTGACTTTC.

This clone has only one observation. This CDR3 is CASSPGQGAQPQHF. The DNA of the CDR3 is TGTGCCAGCTCACCAGGGCAGGGGGCTCAGCCCCAGCATTTT. This chain connects TRBV18 to TRBJ1-5, with TRBD1 identical over 8 bases. The CDR3 is 14 amino acids. CDR1 and CDR2 (germline): KGHSH, LQKENI. V lost 2 bases to trimming and J lost 6 bases; unmatched junction nucleotides: 3.

This clone has only one observation. The CDR3, as DNA: TGTGCCAGCAGGCTGGACAGCCAAGAGACCCAGTACTTC. Protein: CASRLDSQETQYF. This sequence joins TRBV12-3 or TRBV12-4 and TRBJ2-5; tentatively, D is TRBD1 (6 bases). This CDR3 contains 13 residues. Between the trimmed V and J ends, which lost 6 bases and 1 base, there was a span of 9 bases.

This chain connects TRBV13 to TRBJ2-7; D perhaps matches TRBD1 (6 bases). This CDR3 has 15 amino acids. Germline V gene sequence: CDR1 PRHDT, CDR2 FYEKMQ (reference sequence). V was pared by 4 bases and J by 0 bases, with 13 bases between. For the CDR3, the DNA is TGTGCCAGCAGCTCCAGGGGTAGAAGCTCCTACGAGCAGTACTTC. Protein sequence: CASSSRGRSSYEQYF.

The chain recombines TRBV6-5 with TRBJ2-7; D might be TRBD2 (6 bases). The CDR3 contains 15 residues. V gave up 7 bases and J gave up 0 bases, with 16 bases separating them. Per the germline V gene, CDR1 is MNHEY and CDR2 is SVGAGI. The CDR3 region is CASTKPSGSSYEQYF. In nucleotides, the CDR3 is TGTGCCAGCACCAAGCCCTCCGGGAGCTCCTACGAGCAGTACTTC.